Below are 3 T cell receptor beta chains sequenced from a single sample in a study of regulatory T cells in long-lasting Graves disease. Indicated time point: persistent/refractory GD, antithyroid drugs over 5 years with positive TRAb. Scientists built the TCR library using RNA that was extracted from PBMCs. Library construction for TCR beta used iRepertoire HTBI primers and Arm-PCR of CDR3 regions. TCRdb fed the multiplex PCR reads into MiXCR, producing one record per CDR3 protein. The profile shows roughly 450,000 distinct CDR3 sequences, 20% to 25% of them singletons. Here the sequenced sample was peripheral blood mononuclear cells (PBMCs), taken when the disease was refractory, from a patient treated with antithyroid drugs. The receptor source for this set is a female donor with Graves disease.

This clonotype was seen a few times. V gene TRBV30 combines with J gene TRBJ1-2; 7 positions match TRBD1. CDR1 and CDR2 from the germline V gene are GTSNPN and SVGIG (reference sequence). V lost 0 bases, J lost 6 bases, and 4 bases stayed unmatched. This CDR3 contains 13 residues. In DNA, the CDR3 is TGTGCCTGGAGTGTACAAACAGGGGATGGCTACACCTTC. It specifies CAWSVQTGDGYTF. The full variable domain, completed using reference TRBV30 and TRBJ1-2, is SQTIHQWPATLVQPVGSPLSLECTVEGTSNPNLYWYRQAAGRGLQLLFYSVGIGQISSEVPQNLSASRPQDRQFILSSKKLLLSDSGFYLCAWSVQTGDGYTFGSGTRLTVV.

At least ten counts were recorded for this clonotype. This chain uses TRBV12-3 or TRBV12-4 with TRBJ2-7, with 7 positions matching TRBD1. The CDR3 is 14 residues long. The V gene end was trimmed by 6 bases and the J gene end by 7 bases; junction bases not matched to a gene: 12. The CDR3, as DNA: TGTGCCAGCAGCTTCGAACAGGGGCTGCGGGAGCAGTACTTC. It specifies CASSFEQGLREQYF.

The chain couples TRBV30 to TRBJ1-2, with D tentatively TRBD1 (6 bases). CDR3 length: 14 residues. V was clipped by 5 bases and J by 2 bases, with 15 bases between them. Germline V gene sequence: CDR1 GTSNPN, CDR2 SVGIG (reference sequence). Written as DNA, the CDR3 is TGTGCCTGGGTAGAGACCAGGGGCAACTATGGCTACACCTTC. Amino acid sequence: CAWVETRGNYGYTF. The full variable domain, in which reference TRBV30 and TRBJ1-2 provide the parts outside the CDR3, is SQTIHQWPATLVQPVGSPLSLECTVEGTSNPNLYWYRQAAGRGLQLLFYSVGIGQISSEVPQNLSASRPQDRQFILSSKKLLLSDSGFYLCAWVETRGNYGYTFGSGTRLTVV.